This TCR beta chain was captured by sequencing in a study of blood T cell repertoires in COVID-19. Study details: The United States, Italy and Spain were the sources of the acute and convalescent COVID-19 samples. Sources were T cells, B-cell-depleted T cells, or PBMCs; the material itself was cDNA or gDNA.

V lost 3 bases and J lost 6, with 4 bases in between. This CDR3 region has 10 residues. CDR1 and CDR2 from the germline V gene are DFQATT and SNEGSKA (reference sequence). Under the authors' procedure: For nucleated cells, counts were estimated from reference gene primer amplification. Data came from immunoSEQ multiplex PCR; TCRdb stores just in-frame clones and leaves some out. V and J calls and clone size are as listed in that table; D and trimming were resolved from the DNA. The sample yields about 200,000 clones, about 90% seen once. What was sequenced was peripheral blood. The receptor was derived from a man between 35 and 55 years old with active or convalescent COVID-19. This sequence joins TRBV20-1 and TRBJ2-3, with D uncertain. The CDR3: CSASLDTQYF. CDR3 DNA: TGCAGTGCTAGTCTTGATACGCAGTATTTT.